These 10 T cell receptor beta chains were all obtained from the same sample, sequenced in a study of cytomegalovirus exposure and HLA in healthy donors (dated by TCRdb to about 2017). Receptor libraries were prepared by the immunoSEQ multiplex PCR assay. For the multiplex PCR, a mixture combining 60 forward primers for TCR Vbeta segments and 13 reverse primers for TCR Jbeta segments was used. Not all clones reach the TCRdb copy of this immuneACCESS table, which keeps in-frame sequences only. Checked studies attribute under half of the gap to unresolved V genes and leave the rest unexplained. In this sample the table shows approximately 130,000 clones, approximately 80% of which occur a single time. The top ten clonotypes cover roughly 1.8% of the sample. Sequencing input: PBMCs. These receptors all come from a female donor in good health and CMV-seropositive.

The chain joins TRBV10-3 to TRBJ1-3; 9 bases agree with TRBD1. CDR3 length: 17 amino acids. Germline V CDR1 and CDR2: ENHRY, SYGVKD. J gave up 1 base and V 3 bases, and 7 bases lay outside the gene matches. The CDR3 bases are TGTGCCATCAGTGAAGTGACAGGGGGATCGTCTGGAAACACCATATATTTT. Protein sequence: CAISEVTGGSSGNTIYF.

V gene TRBV5-8 combines with J gene TRBJ2-5; possibly TRBD1 for D (7 bases). The length of the CDR3 is 16 residues. Trimming took off 3 bases at V and 1 base at J, with 16 bases between the two ends. Germline V CDR1 and CDR2: SGHTS, YDEGEE. The CDR3 sequence is CASSSGGTLGQETQYF. The CDR3 DNA follows: TGTGCCAGCAGCTCAGGGGGGACCCTGGGCCAAGAGACCCAGTACTTC.

The chain is built from TRBV6-6 and TRBJ2-1; 11 nucleotides match TRBD1. The germline CDR1 and CDR2 sequences are MNHNY and SVGAGI (reference sequence). This CDR3 is built from 16 residues. The V segment lost 0 bases and the J segment 10 bases; nucleotides outside the gene matches: 8. The CDR3 here is CASSYSRDRGGGEQFF. In nucleotides, the CDR3 is TGTGCCAGCAGTTACTCCCGGGACAGGGGGGGTGGAGAGCAGTTCTTC.

This clone was found a few times. The V gene is TRBV5-6, the J gene TRBJ1-6, with D possibly matching TRBD1 (5 bases). This CDR3 contains 16 residues. Trimming took 4 bases from V and 8 from J, leaving 19 bases between them. Germline V lookup: CDR1 SGHDT, CDR2 YYEEEE. The CDR3: CASSPSWGGGYSPLHF. CDR3 nucleotide sequence: TGTGCCAGCAGCCCATCATGGGGGGGAGGGTATTCACCCCTCCACTTT. Full variable domain (remainder filled in from reference TRBV5-6 and TRBJ1-6): DAGVTQSPTHLIKTRGQQVTLRCSPKSGHDTVSWYQQALGQGPQFIFQYYEEEERQRGNFPDRFSGHQFPNYSSELNVNALLLGDSALYLCASSPSWGGGYSPLHFGNGTRLTVT.

This chain uses TRBV7-2 with TRBJ1-6, with TRBD1 as a possible D gene (5 bases). With 1 base removed from V and 8 bases from J, the gap between germline ends came to 12 bases. Germline loops: CDR1 SGHTA, CDR2 FQGNSA. The CDR3 is 15 residues long. The CDR3 region has the DNA TGTGCCAGCAGCTTAGATTGGGGGGACGATTCACCCCTCCACTTT. Residues: CASSLDWGDDSPLHF.

The chain is built from TRBV6-5 and TRBJ1-1, with TRBD1 matching 8 bases. With V trimmed by 7 bases and J by 6 bases, 10 bases remained unmatched. Per germline, CDR1 MNHEY and CDR2 SVGAGI. The length of the CDR3 is 14 residues. The CDR3 protein is CASNPQGGEAEAFF. The CDR3 nucleotides read TGTGCCAGCAATCCACAGGGGGGCGAGGCTGAAGCTTTCTTT.

The V and J genes are TRBV6-5 and TRBJ1-6; 8 nucleotides agree with TRBD1. Trimming at V came to 6 bases and at J to 8 bases, leaving 6 bases not matched to a gene. Germline V gene lookup returns CDR1 MNHEY and CDR2 SVGAGI. The CDR3 is 14 amino acids. CDR3 protein: CASSDRGGDSPLHF. In DNA form, the CDR3 reads TGTGCCAGCAGCGACAGGGGAGGGGATTCACCCCTCCACTTT.

CDR3 in DNA: TGTGCCTGGAGGGGAACCGGACAGGGATTGAACACTGAAGCTTTCTTT. This gives the protein CAWRGTGQGLNTEAFF. V gene TRBV30 combines with J gene TRBJ1-1, with 8 bases matching TRBD1. The length of the CDR3 is 16 residues. V lost 3 bases and J lost 0; bases outside the gene matches: 9. Germline V gene data show CDR1 as GTSNPN and CDR2 as SVGIG (reference sequence).

With regard to this clone: Other DNA sequences from this sample encode an identical CDR3 as well. For the CDR3, the DNA is TGCGCCAGCAGCTCGACAGGAGCTAATGAAAAACTGTTTTTT. Translated, it gives CASSSTGANEKLFF. V and J are TRBV5-1 and TRBJ1-4, with a weak D call TRBD1 (6 bases). The CDR3 runs to 14 residues. Germline loops: CDR1 SGHRS, CDR2 YFSETQ. Trimming removed 3 bases from V and 3 bases from J, with 9 bases in between.

This clone was picked up a small number of times. The CDR3 nucleotides are TGTGCCAGCTCACGGGCGGGACCGAACTATGGCTACACCTTC. Encoded protein: CASSRAGPNYGYTF. The V call is TRBV18, the J call TRBJ1-2; tentative D call: TRBD1 (5 bases). The V end was cut by 4 bases, the J end by 2 bases, with 11 bases between. This CDR3 comprises 14 residues. Germline CDR1 and CDR2: KGHSH and LQKENI.